One and the same sample provided the 22 T cell receptor beta chains below, sequenced in a study of breast tumors, draining lymph nodes, adjacent tissues (dated by TCRdb to about 2016). Libraries came from multiplex PCR. Data came from an Illumina HiSeq 2000. TCRdb cleaned the public reads at Q25 with fastp, built clones with MiXCR and kept in-frame beta chains. Every CDR3 protein is listed once, alongside the most common genes and DNA of its rows. The sample records about 230,000 distinct CDR3 sequences, approximately 29% of which are singletons. The ten largest make up 1.3% to 1.5% of the sample. Lymph node samples came from the axillary draining lymph nodes of breast cancer patients. Sequenced sample: axillary lymph node tissue. The source is a female donor with breast cancer. Some clones in this sample may be carry-over from other donors' samples.

About this clonotype itself: This may be a read error: a much more frequent sequence differs by one nucleotide. The chain is built from TRBV3-1 and TRBJ1-2, with D unclear. The CDR3 runs to 16 residues. The germline CDR1 and CDR2 sequences are LGHDT and YNNKEL (reference sequence). The CDR3 DNA sequence: TGTGCCGGCAGCCGACGAAACCGAGCAGGCAGCTATGGCTACACCTTC. It specifies CAGSRRNRAGSYGYTF.

This clonotype was found many times. The chain links TRBV28 to TRBJ1-6, with D perhaps matching TRBD1 (5 bases). The germline V and J ends were trimmed by 6 bases and 9 bases, with 21 bases remaining between them. CDR1 and CDR2 (germline): MDHEN, SYDVKM. The CDR3 contains 16 residues. DNA of the CDR3: TGTGCCAGCAGGGGACGGGAGCAGGCTGGGCGTTCACCCCTCCACTTT. Protein sequence: CASRGREQAGRSPLHF.

In regard to this clonotype: A much bigger clone sits one base away, suggesting this may be a read error. This rearrangement joins TRBV6-6 to TRBJ2-2, with TRBD2 identical over 11 bases. Per the germline V gene, CDR1 is MNHNY and CDR2 is SVGAGI (reference sequence). With V trimmed by 6 bases and J by 5 bases, 11 bases remained unmatched. The CDR3 length is 17 residues. Written as DNA, the CDR3 is TGTGCCAGCAGAACCCCGGGGACTAGCGGAGGGACCGGGGAGCTGTTTTTT. Translated: CASRTPGTSGGTGELFF.

This clonotype came up many times. The chain employs TRBV10-2 and TRBJ1-2, with D possibly TRBD1 on 5 matching bases. Germline CDR1 and CDR2: WSHSY and SAAADI. Trimming shortened V by 6 bases and J by 4 bases, and 12 bases separated the two germline ends. The CDR3 has 13 amino acids. CDR3 in DNA: TGCGCCAGCAGCAGGGAACGAAGCTATGGCTACACCTTC. Translated, it gives CASSRERSYGYTF.

The chain links TRBV5-4 to TRBJ1-6; TRBD1 is a possible D gene (5 bases). Trimming took off 3 bases at V and 10 bases at J, with 17 bases between the two ends. Germline V gene data show CDR1 as SGHNT and CDR2 as YYREEE (reference sequence). The CDR3 extends over 15 amino acids. The CDR3 is CASSSPGLGSSPLHF. CDR3 coding DNA: TGTGCCAGCAGCTCACCGGGACTTGGGAGCTCACCCCTCCACTTT.

This clonotype appeared many times. The chain recombines TRBV20-1 with TRBJ1-2, with TRBD1 matching 9 bases. The germline CDR1 and CDR2 sequences are DFQATT and SNEGSKA (reference sequence). The V segment lost 5 bases and the J segment 6 bases; nucleotides outside the gene matches: 7. The CDR3 has 13 amino acids. The CDR3 reads CSAPHWDRDGYTF. The CDR3 nucleotides are TGCAGTGCTCCTCATTGGGACAGGGATGGCTACACCTTC.

Many counts were recorded for this clonotype. The chain uses TRBV5-1 and TRBJ2-3, with TRBD2 identical over 8 bases. Trimming removed 0 bases from V and 3 bases from J; junction bases left unmatched: 6. CDR1 and CDR2 from the germline V gene are SGHRS and YFSETQ. The CDR3 extends over 16 amino acids. CDR3 sequence: CASSLDGRASTDTQYF. The DNA of the CDR3 is TGCGCCAGCAGCTTGGACGGGAGGGCCTCGACAGATACGCAGTATTTT.

This clonotype was seen at least ten times. The genes are TRBV18 and TRBJ2-5, with a weak D call TRBD1 (6 bases). This CDR3 comprises 15 residues. Trimming stripped 2 bases from V and 5 bases from J, with 15 bases between. Germline V gene data show CDR1 as KGHSH and CDR2 as LQKENI. CDR3 in amino acids: CASSPLQGQQETQYF. As DNA, the CDR3 is TGTGCCAGCTCACCATTACAGGGACAACAGGAGACCCAGTACTTC.

A single count supports this clonotype. The rearrangement joins TRBV11-2 to TRBJ2-3, with D possibly being TRBD2 (6 bases). This CDR3 has 15 amino acids. From germline, CDR1 is SGHAT and CDR2 FQNNGV. V lost 1 base and J lost 4, with 12 bases in between. CDR3 nucleotide sequence: TGTGCCAGCAGCTTAGCGGGAGACGGGGCAGATACGCAGTATTTT. Translating it yields CASSLAGDGADTQYF.

The chain has TRBV5-1 and TRBJ2-6; 8 nucleotides line up with TRBD1. This CDR3 contains 17 residues. The germline gives CDR1 SGHRS, CDR2 YFSETQ. The J segment lost 2 bases and the V segment lost 3 bases, leaving 7 bases of the junction unmatched. The CDR3 DNA follows: TGCGCCAGCAGCTCGACAGGGGAGCCGCCTGGGGCCAACGTCCTGACTTTC. This gives the protein CASSSTGEPPGANVLTF. The complete variable domain, with remaining parts taken from reference TRBV5-1 and TRBJ2-6, reads KAGVTQTPRYLIKTRGQQVTLSCSPISGHRSVSWYQQTPGQGLQFLFEYFSETQRNKGNFPGRFSGRQFSNSRSEMNVSTLELGDSALYLCASSSTGEPPGANVLTFGAGSRLTVL.

The chain couples TRBV11-3 to TRBJ2-3; 10 bases agree with TRBD1. CDR3 length equals 15 residues. Per germline, CDR1 SGHNT and CDR2 YENEEA. Germline trimming cut 4 bases from V and 4 bases from J; bases unmatched to any gene: 5. The CDR3 spells CASSWDRGRADTQYF. As DNA, the CDR3 is TGTGCCAGCAGCTGGGACAGGGGACGTGCAGATACGCAGTATTTT.

This clonotype was detected ten times or more. The rearrangement links TRBV12-3 or TRBV12-4 to TRBJ2-7; possible D gene TRBD2, 5 bases. The CDR3 is 16 amino acids. Trimming shortened V by 1 base and J by 3 bases, and 16 bases separated the two germline ends. This CDR3 is CASSLGVVGVGYEQYF. The CDR3 nucleotides are TGTGCCAGCAGTTTAGGGGTTGTGGGAGTCGGCTACGAGCAGTACTTC.

This clonotype has ten or more counts. This likely comes from a read error, as the CDR3 has no conserved phenylalanine or tryptophan at its end. The chain combines TRBV12-3 or TRBV12-4 with TRBJ2-2, with a weak D call TRBD2 (6 bases). Trimming shortened V by 6 bases and J by 4 bases, and 12 bases separated the two germline ends. The CDR3 is made up of 14 amino acids. CDR3 sequence (DNA): TGTGCCAGCAGCCGGTTGGGGGGCACCGGGGAGCTGTTTTCT. This sequence encodes CASSRLGGTGELFS.

At least ten counts were recorded for this clonotype. The V gene is TRBV5-5, the J gene TRBJ1-5; D is uncertain. CDR1 is SGHKS, CDR2 YYEKEE, per germline (reference sequence). Trimming left V 0 bases short and J 7 bases short, with 11 bases between. This CDR3 is built from 14 residues. The CDR3 region is CASSLEAGRQPQHF. CDR3 coding DNA: TGTGCCAGCAGCTTGGAGGCAGGCCGACAGCCCCAGCATTTT.

This clonotype came up many times. The rearrangement links TRBV7-3 to TRBJ2-1; unclear D gene. Germline lookup yields CDR1 SGHTA and CDR2 FQGTGA. V was trimmed by 0 bases and J by 7 bases, leaving 10 bases between them. The CDR3 is made up of 14 amino acids. The CDR3 loop reads CASSLTTAGNEQFF. CDR3 in DNA: TGTGCCAGCAGCTTAACGACGGCTGGGAATGAGCAGTTCTTC. The complete variable domain, with remaining parts taken from reference TRBV7-3 and TRBJ2-1, reads GAGVSQTPSNKVTEKGKYVELRCDPISGHTALYWYRQSLGQGPEFLIYFQGTGAADDSGLPNDRFFAVRPEGSVSTLKIQRTERGDSAVYLCASSLTTAGNEQFFGPGTRLTVL.

The CDR3 region has the DNA TGTGCCAGCAGCTCCGCGACACCTCGTTACAATGAGCAGTATTTT. Translating gives CASSSATPRYNEQYF. The genes are TRBV7-2 and TRBJ2-3; D gene uncertain. This CDR3 has 15 amino acids. In germline, CDR1 is SGHTA, CDR2 FQGNSA. With 4 bases removed from V and 11 bases from J, the gap between germline ends came to 22 bases.

This clonotype showed up many times. This sequence joins TRBV29-1 and TRBJ2-3; 8 bases line up with TRBD2. CDR3 length: 12 amino acids. V dropped 6 bases and J dropped 10; count of bases not matched to a gene: 9. CDR1 is SQVTM, CDR2 ANQGSEA, per germline. This chain's CDR3 is CSVDLSGDPQYF. The DNA for the CDR3 is TGCAGCGTAGACCTTAGCGGGGACCCGCAGTATTTT.

With regard to this clonotype: A much larger clonotype is one base distant, so this may be a read error. The V and J genes are TRBV20-1 and TRBJ2-3; 8 bases agree with TRBD2. This CDR3 region has 17 residues. Germline V gives CDR1 DFQATT, CDR2 SNEGSKA (reference sequence). The trim removed 3 bases at V and 4 bases at J, leaving 15 bases unmatched. CDR3 DNA: TGCAGTGCTAGTGAGTGGCGTAGCGGGACGGTCTCAGATACGCAGTATTTT. This sequence encodes CSASEWRSGTVSDTQYF.

This clonotype was counted only a few times. A much larger clone sits a single nucleotide away, making a read error possible. The rearrangement links TRBV11-2 to TRBJ1-4; D is undetermined. The CDR3 totals 15 residues. Per germline, CDR1 SGHAT and CDR2 FQNNGV. V shed 1 base and J shed 7 bases, with 13 bases lying between them. The CDR3 DNA is TGTGCCAGCAGCTTAGGTGGGAGTCCCGGTGAAAAACTGTTTTTT. Translating gives CASSLGGSPGEKLFF.

This clonotype was counted ten times or more. This chain uses TRBV6-1 with TRBJ2-7; D assignment may be TRBD1 or TRBD2 (6 bases each). The V gene lost 2 bases and the J gene lost 2 bases, with 13 bases spanning the gap. Germline V gene lookup returns CDR1 MNHNS and CDR2 SASEGT. This CDR3 comprises 15 residues. For the CDR3, the DNA is TGTGCCAGCAGTGAACGGGGGTGGGGGCCCTACGAGCAGTACTTC. This gives the protein CASSERGWGPYEQYF.

This clonotype was observed many times. The chain is built from TRBV7-6 and TRBJ2-7; 7 bases line up with TRBD2. CDR1 SGHVS and CDR2 FNYEAQ come from the germline V gene. The CDR3 runs to 14 residues. With V trimmed by 2 bases and J by 3 bases, 4 bases remained unmatched. The CDR3 nucleotides read TGTGCCAGCAGCTTATCAGCGGGGAGCTACGAGCAGTACTTC. Translating it yields CASSLSAGSYEQYF.

This clonotype was seen repeatedly, ten times or more. In nucleotides, the CDR3 is TGTGCCAGCAGCAACCGGAGAATTACGATACTCTCTAGCACAGATACGCAGTATTTT. It is translated as CASSNRRITILSSTDTQYF. The chain recombines TRBV7-2 with TRBJ2-3; D gene ambiguous. Germline CDR1 reads SGHTA; CDR2 reads FQGNSA. V gave up 5 bases and J gave up 0 bases, with 24 bases separating them. This CDR3 has 19 amino acids.